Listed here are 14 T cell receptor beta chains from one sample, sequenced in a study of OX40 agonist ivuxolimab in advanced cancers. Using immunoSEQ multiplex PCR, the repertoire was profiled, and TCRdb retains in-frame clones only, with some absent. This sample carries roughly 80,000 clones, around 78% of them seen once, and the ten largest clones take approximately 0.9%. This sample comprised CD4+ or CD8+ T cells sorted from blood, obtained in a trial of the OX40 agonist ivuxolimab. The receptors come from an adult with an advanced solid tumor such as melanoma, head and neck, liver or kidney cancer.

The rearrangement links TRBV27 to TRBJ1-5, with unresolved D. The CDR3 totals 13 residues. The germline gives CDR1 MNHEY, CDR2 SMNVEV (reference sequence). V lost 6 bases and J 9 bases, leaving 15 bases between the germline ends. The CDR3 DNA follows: TGTGCCAGCAGCCCTACCTACTCTTTGCCCCAGCATTTT. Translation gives CASSPTYSLPQHF.

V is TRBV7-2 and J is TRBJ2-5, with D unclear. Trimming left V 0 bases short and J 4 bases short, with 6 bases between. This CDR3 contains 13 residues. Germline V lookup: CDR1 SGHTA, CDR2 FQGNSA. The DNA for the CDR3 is TGTGCCAGCAGCTTAGCAGGTACAGAGACCCAGTACTTC. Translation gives CASSLAGTETQYF.

In nucleotides, the CDR3 is TGTGCCAGCAGTGAAGCCGGGTTGGAGAGGGAAGAGACCCAGTACTTC. Amino acid sequence: CASSEAGLEREETQYF. The chain carries TRBV25-1 and TRBJ2-5; tentatively, D is TRBD2 (5 bases). CDR3 length: 16 residues. Trimming removed 2 bases from V and 3 bases from J, with 16 bases in between. Germline V lookup: CDR1 MGHDK, CDR2 SYGVNS.

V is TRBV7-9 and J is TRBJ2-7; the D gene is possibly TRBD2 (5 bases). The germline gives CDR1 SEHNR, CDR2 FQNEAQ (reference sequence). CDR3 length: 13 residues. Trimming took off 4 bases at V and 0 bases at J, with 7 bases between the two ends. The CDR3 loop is CASSSRDSYEQYF. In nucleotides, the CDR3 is TGTGCCAGCAGCTCCCGGGACTCCTACGAGCAGTACTTC.

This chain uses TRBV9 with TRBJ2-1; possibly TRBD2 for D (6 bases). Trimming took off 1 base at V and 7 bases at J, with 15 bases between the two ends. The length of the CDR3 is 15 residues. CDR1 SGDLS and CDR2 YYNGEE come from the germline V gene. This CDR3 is CASSVNLAFNNEQFF. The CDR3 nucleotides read TGTGCCAGCAGCGTAAATCTAGCGTTTAATAATGAGCAGTTCTTC.

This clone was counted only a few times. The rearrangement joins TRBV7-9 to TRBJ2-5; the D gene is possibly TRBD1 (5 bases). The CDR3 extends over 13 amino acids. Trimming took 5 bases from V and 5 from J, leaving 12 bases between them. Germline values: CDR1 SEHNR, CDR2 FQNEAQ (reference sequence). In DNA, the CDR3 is TGTGCCAGCAGCCAAGACAGTCCCGAGACCCAGTACTTC. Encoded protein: CASSQDSPETQYF.

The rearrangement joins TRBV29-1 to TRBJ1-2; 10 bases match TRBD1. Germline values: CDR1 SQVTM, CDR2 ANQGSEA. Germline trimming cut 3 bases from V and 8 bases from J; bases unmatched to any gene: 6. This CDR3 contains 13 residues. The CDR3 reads CSVETGGTLGYTF. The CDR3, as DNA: TGCAGCGTTGAGACAGGGGGCACACTGGGCTACACCTTC.

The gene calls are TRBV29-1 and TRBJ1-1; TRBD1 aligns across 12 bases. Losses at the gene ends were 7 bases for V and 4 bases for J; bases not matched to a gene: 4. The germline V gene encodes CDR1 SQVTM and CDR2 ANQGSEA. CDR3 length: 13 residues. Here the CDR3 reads CSGGQGAGTEAFF. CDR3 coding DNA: TGCAGCGGGGGACAGGGGGCTGGCACTGAAGCTTTCTTT.

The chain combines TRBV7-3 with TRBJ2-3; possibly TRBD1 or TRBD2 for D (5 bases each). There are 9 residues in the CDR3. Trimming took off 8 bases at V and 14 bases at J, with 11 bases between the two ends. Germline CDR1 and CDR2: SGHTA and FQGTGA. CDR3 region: CASQRDRYF. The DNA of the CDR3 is TGTGCCAGCCAGAGGGACCGGTATTTT.

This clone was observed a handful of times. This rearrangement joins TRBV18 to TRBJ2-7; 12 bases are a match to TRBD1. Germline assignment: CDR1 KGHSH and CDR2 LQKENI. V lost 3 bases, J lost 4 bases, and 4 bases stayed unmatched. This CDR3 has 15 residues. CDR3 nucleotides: TGTGCCAGCTCACCGGGGACAGGGGGCATGTACGAGCAGTACTTC. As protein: CASSPGTGGMYEQYF.

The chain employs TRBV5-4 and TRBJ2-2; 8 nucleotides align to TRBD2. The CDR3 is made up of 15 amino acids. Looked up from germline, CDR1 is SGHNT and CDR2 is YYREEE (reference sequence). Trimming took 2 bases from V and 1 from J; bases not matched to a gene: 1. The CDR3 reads CASSFSGGNTGELFF. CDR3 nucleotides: TGTGCCAGCAGCTTCAGCGGGGGGAACACCGGGGAGCTGTTTTTT.

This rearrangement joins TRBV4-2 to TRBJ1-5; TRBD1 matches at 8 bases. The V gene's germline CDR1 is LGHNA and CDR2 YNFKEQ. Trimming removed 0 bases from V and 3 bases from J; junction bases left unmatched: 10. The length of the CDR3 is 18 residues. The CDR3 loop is CASSQDQRTGQSNQPQHF. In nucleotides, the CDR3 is TGTGCCAGCAGCCAAGATCAAAGGACAGGGCAGTCCAATCAGCCCCAGCATTTT.

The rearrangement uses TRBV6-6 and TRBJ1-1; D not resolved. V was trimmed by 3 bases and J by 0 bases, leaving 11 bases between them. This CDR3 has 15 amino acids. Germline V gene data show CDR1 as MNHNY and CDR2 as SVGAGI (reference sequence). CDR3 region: CASSYGQSMNTEAFF. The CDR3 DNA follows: TGTGCCAGCAGTTATGGGCAGAGCATGAACACTGAAGCTTTCTTT.

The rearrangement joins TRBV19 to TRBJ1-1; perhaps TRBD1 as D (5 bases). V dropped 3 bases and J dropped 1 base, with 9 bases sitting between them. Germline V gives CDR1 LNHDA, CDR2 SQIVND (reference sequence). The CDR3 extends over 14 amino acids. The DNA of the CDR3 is TGTGCCAGTAGTATTGGGACCGCGAACACTGAAGCTTTCTTT. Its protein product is CASSIGTANTEAFF.